This T cell receptor beta chain comes out of a study of T-cell memory formation after mild COVID-19. General study findings and limits: CD8+ contracting clones occupied EMRA, while CD4+ ones occupied mainly CM and EM. Pre-infection memory held some responding clones, suggesting pre-existing cross-reactive T cells responded.

This CDR3 has 12 residues. The V end lost 0 bases, the J end lost 8 bases, and 4 bases lay between the germline ends. Germline CDR1 reads MGHRA; CDR2 reads YSYEKL. TCRdb redid the calling of the 5' RACE reads with MiXCR, one entry per CDR3 protein. Here the sample spans hundreds of thousands of distinct CDR3 sequences, roughly 17% being singletons. This clonotype was recorded only once. Antigen: not known. The receptor was derived from a man younger than 30 who had mild COVID-19 (a few samples of this study predate the infection). Cell type and time point are not known. The V call is TRBV4-1, the J call TRBJ1-4; no definite D call. Sequencing was carried out using PBMCs or a T cell subset sorted from them (not recorded which). The CDR3 sequence: CASSQEREKLFF. In DNA form, the CDR3 reads TGCGCCAGCAGCCAAGAGAGGGAAAAACTGTTTTTT.